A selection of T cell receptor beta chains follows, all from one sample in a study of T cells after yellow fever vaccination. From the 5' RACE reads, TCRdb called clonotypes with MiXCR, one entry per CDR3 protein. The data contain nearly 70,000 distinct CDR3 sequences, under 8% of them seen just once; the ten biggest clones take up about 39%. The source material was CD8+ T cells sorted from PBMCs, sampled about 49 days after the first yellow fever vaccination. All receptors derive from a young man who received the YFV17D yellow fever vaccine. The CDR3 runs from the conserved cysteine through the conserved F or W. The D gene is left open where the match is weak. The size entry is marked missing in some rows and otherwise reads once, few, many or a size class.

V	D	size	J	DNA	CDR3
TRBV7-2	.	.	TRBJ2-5	TGCTCTGGGGGGACAGCCAGGGGAGTTCAAGGGACCCAGTACTTC	CSGGTARGVQGTQYF
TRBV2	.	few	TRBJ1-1	TGTGCCAGCAGTGAAACGGGGAGCGGGGGTACTGAAGCTTTCTTT	CASSETGSGGTEAFF
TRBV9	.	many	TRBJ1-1	TGTGCCAGCAGCCGAGGGGGGACTGAAGCTTTCTTT	CASSRGGTEAFF
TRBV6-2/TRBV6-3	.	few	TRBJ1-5	TGTGCCAGCAGCTCCTCGAGGGGGCCCCAGCATTTT	CASSSSRGPQHF
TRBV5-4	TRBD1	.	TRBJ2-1	TGTGCCAGCAGCTTCCGGGACAGGTTTATAGATGAGCAGTTCTTC	CASSFRDRFIDEQFF
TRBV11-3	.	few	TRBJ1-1	TGTGCCAGCAGCGAGCAGGGCGGGACTGAAGCTTTCTTT	CASSEQGGTEAFF
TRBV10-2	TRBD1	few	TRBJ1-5	TGCGCCAGCACCCCAACAGGGGGGCAGCCCCAGCATTTT	CASTPTGGQPQHF
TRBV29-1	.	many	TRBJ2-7	TGCAGCGGCTCCTGGGGGACGGAATACGAGCAGTACTTC	CSGSWGTEYEQYF
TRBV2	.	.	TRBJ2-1	TGTGCCAGCATGGGGAGGTTTGGCAATGAGCAGTTCTTC	CASMGRFGNEQFF
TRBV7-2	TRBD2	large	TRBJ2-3	TGTGCCAGCAGCTTAGTAGCTAGCGGGGGGGGCACAGATACGCAGTATTTT	CASSLVASGGGTDTQYF
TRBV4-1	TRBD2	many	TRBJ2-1	TGCGCCAGCAGCCAACCGGGGGGGCTGCATGAGCAGTTCTTC	CASSQPGGLHEQFF
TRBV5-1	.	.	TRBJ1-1	TGCGCCAGCAGCTTGAATGGGATGCCTGAAGCTTTCTTT	CASSLNGMPEAFF
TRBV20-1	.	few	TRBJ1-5	TGCAGTGCTAGGGCGGGGAATCAGCCCCAGCATTTT	CSARAGNQPQHF
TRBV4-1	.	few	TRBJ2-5	TGCGCCAGCAGCCGGTTGCGGGTCCTCCAAGACGGCCAGTACTTC	CASSRLRVLQDGQYF
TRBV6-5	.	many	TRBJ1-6	TGTGCCAGCAGTTACTCGACACCAGTCGCGGATTCACCCCTCCACTTT	CASSYSTPVADSPLHF
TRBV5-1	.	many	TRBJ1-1	TGCGCCAGCAGTACCTTGGAGAACACTGAAGCTTTCTTT	CASSTLENTEAFF